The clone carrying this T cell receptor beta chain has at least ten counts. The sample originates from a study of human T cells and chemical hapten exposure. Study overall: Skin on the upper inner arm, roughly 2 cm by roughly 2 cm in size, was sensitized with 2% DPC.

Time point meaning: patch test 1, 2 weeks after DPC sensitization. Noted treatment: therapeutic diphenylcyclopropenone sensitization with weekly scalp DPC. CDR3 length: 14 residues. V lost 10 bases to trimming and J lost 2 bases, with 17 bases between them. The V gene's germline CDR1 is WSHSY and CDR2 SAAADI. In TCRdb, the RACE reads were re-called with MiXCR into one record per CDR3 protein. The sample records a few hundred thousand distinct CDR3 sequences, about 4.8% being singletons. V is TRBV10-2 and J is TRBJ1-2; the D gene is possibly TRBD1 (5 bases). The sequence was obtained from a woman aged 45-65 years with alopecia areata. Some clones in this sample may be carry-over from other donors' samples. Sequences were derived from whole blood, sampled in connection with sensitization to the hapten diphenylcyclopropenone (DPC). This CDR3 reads CATLTTVHNYGYTF. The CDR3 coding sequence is TGCGCCACCCTTACGACAGTCCACAACTATGGCTACACCTTC.